This T cell receptor (beta chain) emerged from a study of blood T cell repertoires in COVID-19. Across the whole study: The cDNA or gDNA used as material had been derived from T cells, B-cell-depleted T cells, or PBMCs.

Germline V lookup: CDR1 MDHEN, CDR2 SYDVKM. There are 13 residues in the CDR3. The ends were cut back, 2 bases at V and 4 bases at J, with 8 bases in the middle. TCRdb's table, derived via immunoSEQ multiplex PCR, lists solely in-frame clones and lacks some. The sample lists about 110,000 clones, 70% to 90% occurring once. This chain connects TRBV28 to TRBJ2-5, with D hard to call. The specimen sequenced was peripheral blood. This receptor was identified in a man aged 50-59 years with active or convalescent COVID-19. CDR3: CASSLNSGETQYF. Written as DNA, the CDR3 is TGTGCCAGCAGTTTAAACAGTGGAGAGACCCAGTACTTC.